The 7 T cell receptor beta chains in this list originate from one sample, sequenced in a study of a mutant IDH1 vaccine in newly diagnosed glioma. For these receptors, no antigen is known. Produced via immunoSEQ multiplex PCR; TCRdb's table is partial and in-frame only. In the table there are about 54,000 clones, less than 90% of which are singletons. The sample's time point: week 35, safety follow-up. A single vaccine dose contained 300 ug of mutant IDH1 20-mer peptide, and topical imiquimod was used with it. The sample in question was PBMCs, obtained from a glioma patient whose treatment included an IDH1 peptide vaccine. Receptors were obtained from a woman between 18 and 29 years old with glioma.

This chain joins TRBV9 and TRBJ2-3; the D gene is possibly TRBD2 (5 bases). CDR1 and CDR2 (germline): SGDLS, YYNGEE. The CDR3 is 13 amino acids. V lost 7 bases to trimming and J lost 5 bases, with 14 bases between them. For the CDR3, the DNA is TGTGCCAGCCAAGGAGACCGGGAAGATACGCAGTATTTT. Protein: CASQGDREDTQYF. Full variable domain (missing parts from reference TRBV9 and TRBJ2-3): DSGVTQTPKHLITATGQRVTLRCSPRSGDLSVYWYQQSLDQGLQFLIQYYNGEERAKGNILERFSAQQFPDLHSELNLSSLELGDSALYFCASQGDREDTQYFGPGTRLTVL.

This CDR3 is CASSFTGSGTEAFF. The CDR3 DNA sequence: TGTGCCAGCAGTTTCACAGGGAGCGGCACTGAAGCTTTCTTT. The V and J genes are TRBV5-6 and TRBJ1-1, with a possible D match to TRBD1 (6 bases). CDR1 and CDR2 (germline): SGHDT, YYEEEE. This CDR3 comprises 14 residues. Trimming removed 5 bases at V and 4 bases at J, with 15 bases between.

This sequence joins TRBV2 and TRBJ2-7, with D tentatively TRBD1 (5 bases). Trimming cost V 2 bases and J 4 bases, with 6 bases left between them. In germline, CDR1 is SNHLY, CDR2 FYNNEI. The CDR3 runs 12 residues. Written as DNA, the CDR3 is TGTGCCAGCAGTGAACAGGGTTACGAGCAGTACTTC. Translated: CASSEQGYEQYF.

The V call is TRBV4-1, the J call TRBJ2-5; TRBD1 agrees at 9 bases. This CDR3 contains 15 residues. V was pared by 1 base and J by 5 bases, with 5 bases of the junction left unmatched. The V gene's germline CDR1 is MGHRA and CDR2 YSYEKL. The CDR3 coding sequence is TGCGCCAGCAGCCAAGTACAGGGGGCGGGGGAGACCCAGTACTTC. It yields the protein CASSQVQGAGETQYF.

The chain joins TRBV12-5 to TRBJ1-5, with TRBD1 identical over 7 bases. The V segment lost 9 bases and the J segment 0 bases; nucleotides outside the gene matches: 17. Looked up from germline, CDR1 is LGHNT and CDR2 is FRNRAP. The CDR3 spans 18 residues. DNA for the CDR3: TGTGCTAGACCCCACGCCCGACAGGGCTCGTATAGCAATCAGCCCCAGCATTTT. Encoded protein: CARPHARQGSYSNQPQHF.

This chain connects TRBV7-2 to TRBJ2-4; D is perhaps TRBD2 (5 bases). V was clipped by 5 bases and J by 0 bases, with 8 bases between them. The CDR3 spans 14 residues. From germline, CDR1 is SGHTA and CDR2 FQGNSA. The CDR3: CASSHGLAKNIQYF. CDR3 DNA: TGTGCCAGCAGCCACGGACTAGCCAAAAACATTCAGTACTTC.

The chain couples TRBV19 to TRBJ1-2; tentatively, D is TRBD1 (6 bases). Germline V gene sequence: CDR1 LNHDA, CDR2 SQIVND (reference sequence). This CDR3 has 17 residues. Trimming stripped 0 bases from V and 0 bases from J, with 14 bases between. The CDR3 coding sequence is TGTGCCAGTAGTATAGATGGGGGGACAATTTCTAACTATGGCTACACCTTC. It yields the protein CASSIDGGTISNYGYTF.